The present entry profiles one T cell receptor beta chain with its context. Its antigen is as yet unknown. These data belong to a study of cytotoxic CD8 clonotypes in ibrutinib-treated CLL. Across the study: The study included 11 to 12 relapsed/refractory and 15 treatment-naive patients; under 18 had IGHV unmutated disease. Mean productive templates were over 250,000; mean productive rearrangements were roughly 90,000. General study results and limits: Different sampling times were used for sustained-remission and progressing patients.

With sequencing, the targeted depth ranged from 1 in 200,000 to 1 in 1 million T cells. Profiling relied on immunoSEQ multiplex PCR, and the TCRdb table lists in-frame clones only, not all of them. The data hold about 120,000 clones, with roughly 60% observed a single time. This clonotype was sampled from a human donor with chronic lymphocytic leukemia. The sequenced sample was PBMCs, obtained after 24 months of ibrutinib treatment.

The CDR3 nucleotides read TGTGCCTGGAGTGTACAGGGGGGCGAGCAGTACTTC. It codes for CAWSVQGGEQYF. The rearrangement links TRBV30 to TRBJ2-7; TRBD1 agrees at 8 bases. This CDR3 comprises 12 residues. The germline V gene has CDR1 GTSNPN and CDR2 SVGIG (reference sequence). With V trimmed by 0 bases and J by 6 bases, 1 base remained unmatched.